The source of this T cell receptor beta chain is a study of Ad26.COV2.S vaccination and SARS-CoV-2 variants. Across the study: The study gave Ad26.COV2.S intramuscularly, once or twice 56 days apart. Study-level points and caveats: Vaccinees and placebo recipients showed similar non-spike TCR breadth.

Clones were read by immunoSEQ multiplex PCR, and TCRdb kept only the in-frame ones, dropping some. The table records some 400,000 clones, 75% to 90% of them present only once. The V and J ends lost 4 bases and 2 bases respectively, with 13 bases between them. CDR1 is GTSNPN and CDR2 is SVGIG in the germline V gene (reference sequence). The length of the CDR3 is 14 residues. The sample holds one count of this clone. What it recognizes is unknown. The treatment denotes: roughly 19 received Ad26.COV2.S at low or high dose, single or two shots; roughly five received placebo; per-sample allocation not given. Sampling happened 63 days after the first vaccine or placebo injection.

This material consisted of peripheral blood, taken in a trial of Ad26.COV2.S vaccine versus placebo. The receptor comes from a person between 18 and 60 years old who received the Ad26.COV2.S COVID-19 vaccine or a placebo. The chain combines TRBV30 with TRBJ2-3, with D perhaps TRBD2 (5 bases). Here the CDR3 reads CAWKPGLNTDTQYF. DNA of the CDR3: TGTGCCTGGAAGCCGGGATTGAACACAGATACGCAGTATTTT.